Shown below are 15 T cell receptor beta chains from a single sample sequenced in a study of cytomegalovirus exposure and HLA in healthy donors. PCR used 60 Vbeta primers and 13 Jbeta primers. Only in-frame clones appear in the TCRdb table, and some are missing; sequencing was by immunoSEQ multiplex PCR. The sample gives tens of thousands of clones, roughly 70% of which show up once; around a fifth is in the top ten. The sequenced sample was PBMCs. Source of these receptors: a woman aged 50 to 65 in good health and CMV-seropositive.

J is TRBJ1-1 and V is TRBV30; D call uncertain. Looked up from germline, CDR1 is GTSNPN and CDR2 is SVGIG (reference sequence). This CDR3 region has 12 residues. V lost 1 base, J lost 6 bases, and 9 bases lay in between. The CDR3 here is CAWSGPHPEAFF. The CDR3 region has the DNA TGTGCCTGGAGTGGCCCACACCCTGAAGCTTTCTTT.

The chain combines TRBV28 with TRBJ2-5, with TRBD2 matching over 11 bases. The germline V gene encodes CDR1 MDHEN and CDR2 SYDVKM. The CDR3 spans 15 residues. With 7 bases clipped from V and 5 bases from J, the junction kept 9 bases outside the gene matches. The CDR3 reads CASKLAGEMGETQYF. For the CDR3, the DNA is TGTGCCAGCAAACTAGCGGGAGAAATGGGGGAGACCCAGTACTTC.

V usage is TRBV5-1 and J usage is TRBJ2-2; D is ambiguous. Looked up from germline, CDR1 is SGHRS and CDR2 is YFSETQ. The CDR3 contains 14 residues. V lost 0 bases and J lost 2, with 5 bases in between. CDR3 region: CASSLATNTGELFF. The CDR3 nucleotides are TGCGCCAGCAGCTTGGCAACTAACACCGGGGAGCTGTTTTTT.

A few counts support this clone. The chain carries TRBV28 and TRBJ2-1; TRBD2 matches at 11 bases. Germline V gives CDR1 MDHEN, CDR2 SYDVKM. CDR3 size: 17 residues. V was clipped by 2 bases and J by 4 bases; unmatched bases: 7. The CDR3 spells CASSLMLGTSGYNEQFF. CDR3 DNA: TGTGCCAGCAGTTTAATGTTAGGGACTAGCGGTTACAATGAGCAGTTCTTC.

The CDR3 here is CASSLADNEQFF. The CDR3 DNA reads as TGCGCCAGCAGCTTGGCAGACAATGAGCAGTTCTTC. J is TRBJ2-1 and V is TRBV5-1; D is uncertain. This CDR3 has 12 amino acids. Germline values: CDR1 SGHRS, CDR2 YFSETQ. Trimming took off 0 bases at V and 5 bases at J, with 3 bases between the two ends. Full variable domain (rest looked up from reference TRBV5-1 and TRBJ2-1): KAGVTQTPRYLIKTRGQQVTLSCSPISGHRSVSWYQQTPGQGLQFLFEYFSETQRNKGNFPGRFSGRQFSNSRSEMNVSTLELGDSALYLCASSLADNEQFFGPGTRLTVL.

The count of this clone is one. The chain recombines TRBV2 with TRBJ1-2; D might be TRBD1 (6 bases). Per the germline V gene, CDR1 is SNHLY and CDR2 is FYNNEI. There are 14 residues in the CDR3. V was pared by 6 bases and J by 0 bases, with 11 bases between. The CDR3 region has the DNA TGTGCCAGCAGGTTCAGGGGCTCTAACTATGGCTACACCTTC. Its protein is CASRFRGSNYGYTF.

The chain has TRBV18 and TRBJ2-7; D is unresolved. Trimming removed 5 bases at V and 0 bases at J, with 5 bases between. The CDR3 contains 12 residues. The germline CDR1 and CDR2 sequences are KGHSH and LQKENI. In DNA, the CDR3 is TGTGCCAGCTCAGAGAGCTCCTACGAGCAGTACTTC. Encoded protein: CASSESSYEQYF.

This clone has just a few counts. V usage is TRBV12-5 and J usage is TRBJ2-5; D is unclear. Trimming removed 2 bases at V and 5 bases at J, with 12 bases between. The CDR3 runs to 14 residues. Germline V gene data show CDR1 as LGHNT and CDR2 as FRNRAP. The CDR3 reads CASGLQSPQETQYF. CDR3 sequence (DNA): TGTGCTAGTGGTTTGCAGTCGCCCCAGGAGACCCAGTACTTC.

The chain recombines TRBV27 with TRBJ2-7; 11 bases are a match to TRBD2. With V trimmed by 6 bases and J by 4 bases, 11 bases remained unmatched. This CDR3 region has 16 residues. Per germline, CDR1 MNHEY and CDR2 SMNVEV (reference sequence). The DNA for the CDR3 is TGTGCCAGCAGGAAAACTAGCGGGAGTTCCGGATACGAGCAGTACTTC. The encoded protein is CASRKTSGSSGYEQYF.

The CDR3 loop reads CASRPGTGSYNEQFF. The CDR3 nucleotides read TGTGCCAGCAGACCTGGGACAGGTTCCTACAATGAGCAGTTCTTC. The J gene is TRBJ2-1, the V gene TRBV6-5; TRBD1 aligns across 8 bases. The CDR3 is 15 residues long. Germline values: CDR1 MNHEY, CDR2 SVGAGI. Losses at the gene ends were 6 bases for V and 1 base for J; bases not matched to a gene: 5.

V and J are TRBV23-1 and TRBJ1-5; possible D gene TRBD1, 6 bases. TRBV23-1 is identified as an open reading frame with a role that is uncertain. CDR3 length: 13 amino acids. With 7 bases removed from V and 6 bases from J, the gap between germline ends came to 13 bases. DNA for the CDR3: TGCGCCAGCAACCGGACAGTAAGTCAGCCCCAGCATTTT. Protein product: CASNRTVSQPQHF.

There are a few counts of this clone. The V call is TRBV6-5, the J call TRBJ1-5; no clear D. Trimming pared 2 bases from V and 4 bases from J, leaving 6 bases between. CDR3 size: 13 residues. The germline CDR1 and CDR2 sequences are MNHEY and SVGAGI. DNA of the CDR3: TGTGCCAGCAGTTACGTAGCTAATCAGCCCCAGCATTTT. Protein product: CASSYVANQPQHF.

CDR3: CASSTHRELSYNSPLHF. DNA of the CDR3: TGTGCCAGCAGCACTCACAGGGAACTCTCCTATAATTCACCCCTCCACTTT. The V and J genes are TRBV9 and TRBJ1-6, with a tentative D call TRBD1 (6 bases). This CDR3 comprises 17 residues. V dropped 4 bases and J dropped 0 bases, with 14 bases sitting between them. Germline CDR1 SGDLS, CDR2 YYNGEE.

This chain uses TRBV5-8 with TRBJ1-1; D unclear. This CDR3 spans 13 amino acids. V was trimmed by 7 bases and J by 11 bases, leaving 21 bases between them. CDR1 is SGHTS, CDR2 YDEGEE, per germline. Written as DNA, the CDR3 is TGTGCCAGCTGCCGGCTTCGGGGTCAAGTTGCTTTCTTT. It translates to CASCRLRGQVAFF.

The chain uses TRBV2 and TRBJ1-2, with D uncertain. Germline loops: CDR1 SNHLY, CDR2 FYNNEI. The CDR3 is 12 amino acids. Trimming shortened V by 3 bases and J by 2 bases, and 4 bases separated the two germline ends. CDR3 coding DNA: TGTGCCAGCAGTGAGCAGAACTATGGCTACACCTTC. Its translation: CASSEQNYGYTF. The full variable domain, in which reference TRBV2 and TRBJ1-2 provide the parts outside the CDR3, is EPEVTQTPSHQVTQMGQEVILRCVPISNHLYFYWYRQILGQKVEFLVSFYNNEISEKSEIFDDQFSVERPDGSNFTLKIRSTKLEDSAMYFCASSEQNYGYTFGSGTRLTVV.